The present T cell receptor beta chain was sequenced within a study of control samples from healthy donors and cancer patients. A note on this clone: This same CDR3 is encoded by further DNA sequences in the sample.

The protocol was immunoSEQ multiplex PCR, while the TCRdb copy is restricted to in-frame clones and leaves out a portion. The sample has about 120,000 clones; 89% are singletons. V lost 4 bases to trimming and J lost 0 bases, with 11 bases between them. CDR1 SGHRS and CDR2 YFSETQ come from the germline V gene. The CDR3 totals 15 residues. This clonotype was obtained from a man aged 45-60 years in good health. Sequenced sample: blood. The V gene is TRBV5-1, the J gene TRBJ2-1; possible D gene TRBD1, 5 bases. The CDR3 sequence is CASSLGQSSYNEQFF. As DNA, the CDR3 is TGCGCCAGCAGCCTGGGGCAGAGCTCCTACAATGAGCAGTTCTTC.